This T cell receptor (beta chain) emerged from a study of cytomegalovirus exposure and HLA in healthy donors. Points on this clone: What it binds is not known.

The CDR3 runs to 11 residues. The V and J ends lost 3 bases and 6 bases respectively, with 5 bases between them. Per the germline V gene, CDR1 is WSHSY and CDR2 is SAAADI. Notes on the study in general: The study put under 200 TCR beta chains on its list as cytomegalovirus-associated. In a later analysis, at a false discovery rate of 0.05, approximately 16,000 TCR beta sequences were associated with HLA alleles. There were reportedly fewer N-insertions in an Asian-associated ancestry cluster than the approximately 670-donor mean, in a later analysis.

Use of 60 Vbeta and 13 Jbeta primers characterized the PCR. TCRdb's table, derived via immunoSEQ multiplex PCR, lists solely in-frame clones and lacks some. The sample includes 95,000 to 100,000 clones, roughly 82% of them seen just once. This receptor was obtained from a human donor in good health. The material sequenced was PBMCs. The rearrangement links TRBV10-2 to TRBJ1-1; D is uncertain. CDR3 in DNA: TGCGCCAGCAGTGATAGCCCTGAAGCTTTCTTT. Translated: CASSDSPEAFF.